A selection of T cell receptor beta chains follows, all from one sample in a study of blood T cell repertoires in COVID-19. Method: immunoSEQ multiplex PCR; TCRdb's copy keeps in-frame clones and lacks some. Of around 70,000 clones listed, roughly 85% were seen once; the top ten hold under 2%. The sample comprised peripheral blood. These receptors all come from a woman aged 55-69 years with acute or convalescent COVID-19. Each CDR3 is given with its conserved first and last residue. D genes are given only for firm matches. Expanded clones are given a class, and other clones once, few, many or no size at all.

TRBD2,TRBJ2-7,TRBV7-8,-,CASTQRRESYEQYF,TGTGCCAGCACCCAAAGGCGGGAGTCCTACGAGCAGTACTTC
TRBD1,TRBJ1-2,TRBV28,-,CASSWGTELYGYTF,TGTGCCAGCAGTTGGGGGACAGAACTTTATGGCTACACCTTC
TRBD2,TRBJ2-1,TRBV28,-,CASKKPGLAGNEQFF,TGTGCCAGCAAAAAACCGGGACTAGCGGGTAATGAGCAGTTCTTC
-,TRBJ1-5,TRBV10-3,-,CGAGESGQPQHF,TGTGGGGCGGGGGAGTCTGGCCAGCCCCAGCATTTT
TRBD1,TRBJ1-1,TRBV5-1,-,CASSWGDSIDEAFF,TGCGCCAGCAGCTGGGGGGACAGTATAGATGAAGCTTTCTTT
TRBD2,TRBJ2-7,TRBV7-8,-,CASSGTSGAYEQYF,TGTGCCAGCTCGGGGACTAGCGGGGCCTACGAGCAGTACTTC
TRBD1,TRBJ1-2,TRBV6-5,-,CASSRTGVYGYTF,TGTGCCAGCAGTCGAACAGGGGTCTATGGCTACACCTTC
-,TRBJ2-7,TRBV20-1,few,CSATRKYEQYF,TGCAGTGCTACTAGAAAGTACGAGCAGTACTTC
-,TRBJ1-2,TRBV6-5,-,CASSRSGVYGYTF,TGTGCCAGCAGTCGTTCAGGGGTCTATGGCTACACCTTC
-,TRBJ1-2,TRBV10-1,-,CASSIQDYGYTF,TGCGCCAGCAGTATACAGGACTATGGCTACACCTTC
-,TRBJ2-1,TRBV7-9,once,CASSLGGQRNEQFF,TGTGCCAGCAGCCTGGGGGGGCAAAGGAATGAGCAGTTCTTC
-,TRBJ2-5,TRBV2,-,CASRVQETQYF,TGTGCCAGCCGGGTACAAGAGACCCAGTACTTC
TRBD1,TRBJ1-2,TRBV5-4,-,CASSFGAGTGIYGYTF,TGTGCCAGCAGCTTCGGGGCCGGGACAGGGATCTATGGCTACACCTTC
TRBD2,TRBJ2-5,TRBV7-2,-,CASSPGLAEETQYF,TGTGCCAGCAGCCCCGGACTAGCGGAAGAGACCCAGTACTTC
-,TRBJ1-5,TRBV28,-,CASVRTPNSNQPQHF,TGTGCCAGCGTGCGGACACCGAATAGCAATCAGCCCCAGCATTTT
TRBD1,TRBJ1-2,TRBV12-3/TRBV12-4,few,CASSHSGQLGYTF,TGTGCCAGCAGCCATTCGGGACAGCTTGGCTACACCTTC
-,TRBJ1-4,TRBV2,-,CASRGPGTANEKLFF,TGTGCCAGCAGGGGCCCAGGTACGGCTAATGAAAAACTGTTTTTT
TRBD1,TRBJ2-1,TRBV6-5,-,CASSAGGAVNEQFF,TGTGCCAGCAGCGCAGGGGGCGCGGTGAATGAGCAGTTCTTC
-,TRBJ1-6,TRBV28,-,CASSLARAGAPPLEWDSPLHF,TGTGCCAGCAGTTTGGCCAGGGCAGGGGCCCCCCCATTGGAGTGGGATTCACCCCTCCACTTT
TRBD2,TRBJ2-1,TRBV28,-,CASSLRAGGSYEQFF,TGTGCCAGCAGTTTAAGGGCGGGAGGGTCCTATGAGCAGTTCTTC
TRBD2,TRBJ2-1,TRBV4-2,-,CASSQDRRGGDNEQFF,TGTGCCAGCAGCCAAGATCGACGCGGGGGAGACAATGAGCAGTTCTTC
-,TRBJ1-4,TRBV3-1/TRBV3-2,-,CASSQDAGWEKLFF,TGTGCCAGCAGCCAAGATGCGGGATGGGAAAAACTGTTTTTT
-,TRBJ1-5,TRBV14,-,CATFQGWQPQHF,TGTGCCACCTTTCAGGGGTGGCAGCCCCAGCATTTT
-,TRBJ1-1,TRBV11-2,few,CASSQNIMNTEAFF,TGTGCCAGCAGCCAAAACATCATGAACACTGAAGCTTTCTTT
-,TRBJ2-1,TRBV24-1,-,CATSDSKFRQFF,TGTGCCACCAGTGATAGCAAATTTCGGCAGTTCTTC
-,TRBJ2-7,TRBV28,-,CASNGGYTYEQYF,TGTGCCAGCAATGGGGGGTATACCTACGAGCAGTACTTC
TRBD2,TRBJ2-1,TRBV7-2,once,CASSLRGLAGGSSYNEQFF,TGTGCCAGCAGCTTAAGGGGACTAGCGGGGGGAAGCTCCTACAATGAGCAGTTCTTC
TRBD1,TRBJ1-2,TRBV6-5,-,CASSYGTGSMSNGYTF,TGTGCCAGCAGTTATGGGACAGGGTCGATGTCTAATGGCTACACCTTC
-,TRBJ2-7,TRBV6-5,-,CASSYRGLGPYEQYF,TGTGCCAGCAGTTACCGGGGGTTGGGTCCCTACGAGCAGTACTTC
-,TRBJ1-1,TRBV18,-,CASSQGIQTEAFF,TGTGCCAGCTCTCAGGGAATTCAAACTGAAGCTTTCTTT
-,TRBJ1-5,TRBV28,-,CASTPVYSNQPQHF,TGTGCCAGCACCCCCGTTTATAGCAATCAGCCCCAGCATTTT
-,TRBJ2-7,TRBV12-5,-,CASTPGLRRGSYEQYF,TGTGCTAGCACCCCTGGTCTGCGGAGGGGCTCCTACGAGCAGTACTTC
TRBD2,TRBJ2-1,TRBV5-4,-,CASRDTSGRVKNEQFF,TGTGCCAGCAGGGATACTAGCGGGAGGGTTAAGAATGAGCAGTTCTTC
TRBD1,TRBJ1-3,TRBV6-1,-,CASSELGGTGRTRGTIYF,TGTGCCAGCAGTGAATTAGGTGGGACAGGGCGCACCCGGGGCACCATATATTTT
TRBD1,TRBJ1-2,TRBV9,once,CASRTGGAGYTF,TGTGCCAGCCGGACAGGGGGCGCTGGCTACACCTTC
TRBD1,TRBJ1-1,TRBV19,-,CASSGIQGVNTEAFF,TGTGCCAGTAGTGGAATACAGGGGGTAAACACTGAAGCTTTCTTT
-,TRBJ1-6,TRBV6-1,-,CASSGGSRTGNSPLHF,TGTGCCAGCAGTGGAGGATCGCGAACAGGGAATTCACCCCTCCACTTT
TRBD1,TRBJ2-3,TRBV6-5,-,CASRGTGVGTDTQYF,TGTGCCAGCAGGGGAACAGGGGTGGGCACAGATACGCAGTATTTT
TRBD1,TRBJ2-3,TRBV5-4,-,CASSSDRGGTQYF,TGTGCCAGCAGCTCGGACAGGGGAGGGACGCAGTATTTT
-,TRBJ1-1,TRBV6-5,-,CASSSGLGRRNTEAFF,TGTGCCAGCAGTTCGGGCTTAGGGAGGCGGAACACTGAAGCTTTCTTT
TRBD1,TRBJ2-3,TRBV19,-,CASSRDRGDTQYF,TGTGCCAGTAGTAGAGACAGGGGAGATACGCAGTATTTT
-,TRBJ1-2,TRBV5-1,-,CASSPMGASNYGYTF,TGCGCCAGCAGCCCTATGGGGGCGTCGAACTATGGCTACACCTTC
TRBD1,TRBJ2-3,TRBV24-1,-,CATSDLNRGFSTDTQYF,TGTGCCACCAGTGATTTGAACAGGGGGTTTAGCACAGATACGCAGTATTTT
TRBD1,TRBJ1-2,TRBV7-9,-,CASSLTGVDYGYTF,TGTGCCAGCAGCCTAACAGGGGTAGACTATGGCTACACCTTC
TRBD1,TRBJ2-1,TRBV18,once,CASSFGQGFDEQFF,TGTGCCAGCTCATTCGGACAGGGTTTTGATGAGCAGTTCTTC
-,TRBJ2-3,TRBV6-5,once,CASSPRGASTDTQYF,TGTGCCAGCAGCCCCCGGGGAGCGAGCACAGATACGCAGTATTTT